The 10 T cell receptor beta chains in this list originate from one sample, sequenced in a study of T cells in pancreatic ductal adenocarcinoma. Surgery without prior neoadjuvant therapy was the treatment of the selected pancreatic ductal adenocarcinoma patients. TCRdb's copy holds only in-frame clones and misses some; the assay was immunoSEQ multiplex PCR. The profile covers some 4,600 clones, with around 72% appearing a single time and about 15% taken by the ten largest. The source material was pancreatic tumor tissue. The receptors shown here come from a human donor with pancreatic ductal adenocarcinoma.

V usage is TRBV5-1 and J usage is TRBJ2-7; TRBD2 agrees at 10 bases. V shed 5 bases and J 0 bases; nucleotides not matched to a gene: 11. Germline CDR1 is SGHRS and CDR2 is YFSETQ. The CDR3 extends over 17 amino acids. This CDR3 reads CASSPIGTSASSYEQYF. The CDR3 nucleotides are TGCGCCAGCAGTCCGATAGGGACTAGCGCAAGCTCCTACGAGCAGTACTTC. Using reference TRBV5-1 and TRBJ2-7 for the parts outside the CDR3, the full variable domain is KAGVTQTPRYLIKTRGQQVTLSCSPISGHRSVSWYQQTPGQGLQFLFEYFSETQRNKGNFPGRFSGRQFSNSRSEMNVSTLELGDSALYLCASSPIGTSASSYEQYFGPGTRLTVT.

The chain joins TRBV7-2 to TRBJ2-1; D gene unclear. The CDR3 is 12 amino acids. The V end was cut by 6 bases, the J end by 8 bases, with 11 bases between. Germline V lookup: CDR1 SGHTA, CDR2 FQGNSA. DNA of the CDR3: TGTGCCAGCAGTCCTAGTGGGTATGAGCAGTTCTTC. Its translation: CASSPSGYEQFF.

The chain employs TRBV9 and TRBJ1-1, with D tentatively TRBD1 (5 bases). V was shortened by 3 bases and J by 1 base, with 13 bases between the two germline ends. The CDR3 is 15 residues long. The V gene's germline CDR1 is SGDLS and CDR2 YYNGEE. The CDR3 DNA sequence: TGTGCCAGCAGCGCCGGGACGTTAGGGAACACTGAAGCTTTCTTT. Protein sequence: CASSAGTLGNTEAFF.

This sequence joins TRBV5-5 and TRBJ2-1; the match to TRBD2 covers 7 bases. V shed 0 bases, J shed 3 bases, and the junction held 3 bases outside the gene matches. Germline V gives CDR1 SGHKS, CDR2 YYEKEE (reference sequence). The CDR3 consists of 15 residues. CDR3 loop: CASSLAGGNYNEQFF. The DNA of the CDR3 is TGTGCCAGCAGCTTGGCCGGGGGGAACTACAATGAGCAGTTCTTC.

The CDR3 bases are TGCAGCGTTGAAGTAGGCAGGGGGCGCGACGAAAAACTGTTTTTT. Protein product: CSVEVGRGRDEKLFF. The genes are TRBV29-1 and TRBJ1-4; TRBD1 aligns across 8 bases. Germline trimming cut 1 base from V and 8 bases from J; bases unmatched to any gene: 9. CDR1 and CDR2 from the germline V gene are SQVTM and ANQGSEA. CDR3 length equals 15 residues.

CDR3 loop: CASSEGTVSSYEQYF. DNA for the CDR3: TGTGCCAGCAGTGAGGGGACTGTGAGCTCCTACGAGCAGTACTTC. The chain carries TRBV2 and TRBJ2-7; D perhaps matches TRBD2 (6 bases). V lost 3 bases to trimming and J lost 0 bases, with 12 bases between them. Germline-derived CDR1 and CDR2 are SNHLY and FYNNEI. The CDR3 totals 15 residues.

The chain links TRBV11-2 to TRBJ2-2; D is unclear. Per the germline V gene, CDR1 is SGHAT and CDR2 is FQNNGV. This CDR3 is built from 14 residues. Trimming took 2 bases from V and 5 from J, leaving 9 bases between them. In DNA, the CDR3 is TGTGCCAGCAGCTTAAGGGCTGGGACCGGGGAGCTGTTTTTT. Amino acid sequence: CASSLRAGTGELFF.

V usage is TRBV5-4 and J usage is TRBJ1-4; TRBD1 agrees at 8 bases. Germline V gene data show CDR1 as SGHNT and CDR2 as YYREEE (reference sequence). V gave up 4 bases and J gave up 5 bases; unmatched junction bases: 7. CDR3 size: 15 residues. The CDR3 region has the DNA TGTGCCAGCAGCGAGGGCGGGACAGGAAATGAAAAACTGTTTTTT. Protein product: CASSEGGTGNEKLFF.

The V gene is TRBV6-4, the J gene TRBJ2-3; 11 nucleotides line up with TRBD1. This CDR3 has 19 residues. V lost 0 bases and J lost 1; bases outside the gene matches: 9. Germline V CDR1 and CDR2: MRHNA, SNTAGT. The CDR3 coding sequence is TGTGCCAGCAGTGACTCGGTGGACAGGGGGCAATTTGGCACAGATACGCAGTATTTT. It codes for CASSDSVDRGQFGTDTQYF.

J is TRBJ2-3 and V is TRBV19; 9 positions agree with TRBD1. Per the germline V gene, CDR1 is LNHDA and CDR2 is SQIVND (reference sequence). This CDR3 is built from 14 residues. Trimming took 7 bases from V and 5 from J; bases not matched to a gene: 7. The CDR3 DNA follows: TGTGCCAGTACCACGACAGGGGGAGGAGATACGCAGTATTTT. Its translation: CASTTTGGGDTQYF. Looking up the rest from reference TRBV19 and TRBJ2-3 gives the full variable domain: DGGITQSPKYLFRKEGQNVTLSCEQNLNHDAMYWYRQDPGQGLRLIYYSQIVNDFQKGDIAEGYSVSREKKESFPLTVTSAQKNPTAFYLCASTTTGGGDTQYFGPGTRLTVL.